Detailed here is one T cell receptor (beta chain). The germline V gene has CDR1 SGHNT and CDR2 YYREEE (reference sequence). V was clipped by 0 bases and J by 4 bases, with 5 bases between them. The CDR3 contains 12 residues. Amplification used 60 Vbeta primers and 13 Jbeta primers. The repertoire was sequenced with immunoSEQ multiplex PCR; TCRdb's copy has only in-frame clones and lacks some. This table has about 160,000 clones, roughly 77% appearing once. These data come from a study of cytomegalovirus exposure and HLA in healthy donors. The receptor was isolated from a woman under 30 in good health and CMV-seronegative. This sequence joins TRBV5-4 and TRBJ2-7; unclear D gene. The sample consisted of PBMCs. CDR3 region: CASSLEEYEQYF. The CDR3 DNA is TGTGCCAGCAGCTTGGAGGAGTACGAGCAGTACTTC.